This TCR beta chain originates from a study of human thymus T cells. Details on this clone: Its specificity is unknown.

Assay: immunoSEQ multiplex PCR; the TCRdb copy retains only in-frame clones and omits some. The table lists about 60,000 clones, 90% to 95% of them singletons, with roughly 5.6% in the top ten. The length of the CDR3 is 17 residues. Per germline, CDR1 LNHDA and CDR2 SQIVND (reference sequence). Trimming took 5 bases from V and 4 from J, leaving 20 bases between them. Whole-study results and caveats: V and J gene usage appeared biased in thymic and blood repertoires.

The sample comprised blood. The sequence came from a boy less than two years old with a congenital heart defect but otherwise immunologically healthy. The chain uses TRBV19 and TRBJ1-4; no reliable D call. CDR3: CASSPQVQWQDNEKLFF. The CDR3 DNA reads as TGTGCCAGTAGTCCCCAGGTCCAATGGCAGGATAATGAAAAACTGTTTTTT.